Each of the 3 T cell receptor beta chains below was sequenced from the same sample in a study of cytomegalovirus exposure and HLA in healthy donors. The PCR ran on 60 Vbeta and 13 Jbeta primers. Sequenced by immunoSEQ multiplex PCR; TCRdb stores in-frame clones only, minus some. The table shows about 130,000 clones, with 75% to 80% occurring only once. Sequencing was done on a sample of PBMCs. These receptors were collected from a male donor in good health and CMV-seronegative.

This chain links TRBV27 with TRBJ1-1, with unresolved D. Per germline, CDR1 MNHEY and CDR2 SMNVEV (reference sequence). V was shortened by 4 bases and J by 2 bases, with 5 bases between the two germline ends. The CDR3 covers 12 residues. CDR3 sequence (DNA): TGTGCCAGCAGTTCCATTAACACTGAAGCTTTCTTT. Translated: CASSSINTEAFF.

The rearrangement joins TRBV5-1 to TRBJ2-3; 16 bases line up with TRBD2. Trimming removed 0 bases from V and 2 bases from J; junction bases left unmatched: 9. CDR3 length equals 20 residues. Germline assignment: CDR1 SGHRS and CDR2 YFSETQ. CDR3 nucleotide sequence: TGCGCCAGCAGCTTGGTTCGGGGACTAGCGGGAGGGCCGTTCACAGATACGCAGTATTTT. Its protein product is CASSLVRGLAGGPFTDTQYF.

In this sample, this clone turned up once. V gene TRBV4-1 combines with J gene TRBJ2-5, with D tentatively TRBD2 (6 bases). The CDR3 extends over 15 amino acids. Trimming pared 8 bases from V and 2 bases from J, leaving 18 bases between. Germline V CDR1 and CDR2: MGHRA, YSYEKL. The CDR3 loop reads CASSSPGRKQETQYF. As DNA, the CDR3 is TGCGCCAGCTCCTCCCCAGGGAGGAAGCAAGAGACCCAGTACTTC.